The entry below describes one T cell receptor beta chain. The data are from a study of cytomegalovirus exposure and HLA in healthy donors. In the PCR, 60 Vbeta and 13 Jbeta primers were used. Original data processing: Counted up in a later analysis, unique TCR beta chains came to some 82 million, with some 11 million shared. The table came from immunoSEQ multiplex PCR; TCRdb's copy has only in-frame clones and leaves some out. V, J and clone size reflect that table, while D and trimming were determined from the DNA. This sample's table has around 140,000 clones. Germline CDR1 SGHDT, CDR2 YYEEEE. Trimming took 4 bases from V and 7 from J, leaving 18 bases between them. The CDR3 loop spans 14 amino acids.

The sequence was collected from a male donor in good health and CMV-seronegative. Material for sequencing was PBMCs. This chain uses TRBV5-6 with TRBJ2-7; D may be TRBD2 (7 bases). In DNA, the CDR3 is TGTGCCAGCAGCCCGGGAACCAGGGGAGGGGAGCAGTACTTC. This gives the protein CASSPGTRGGEQYF.